The next 26 T cell receptor beta chains were all read from a single sample in a study of cytomegalovirus exposure and HLA in healthy donors. Primers: 60 Vbeta forward and 13 Jbeta reverse. The method was immunoSEQ multiplex PCR; TCRdb's version includes in-frame clones alone and lacks a portion of them. The sample yields roughly 100,000 clones, over 75% seen once. Source material: PBMCs. The receptors stem from a man aged 30 to 45 in good health and CMV-seropositive.

This clone was detected only a few times. The chain links TRBV7-9 to TRBJ2-3; 13 bases map to TRBD2. Per germline, CDR1 SEHNR and CDR2 FQNEAQ (reference sequence). Trimming removed 5 bases from V and 5 bases from J; junction bases left unmatched: 4. The CDR3 is made up of 15 amino acids. Written as DNA, the CDR3 is TGTGCCAGCAGCCCGAGACTAGCGGGGGGAGATACGCAGTATTTT. Its protein product is CASSPRLAGGDTQYF.

The chain is built from TRBV5-4 and TRBJ1-2, with 10 bases that match TRBD1. The CDR3 has 15 amino acids. The junction had 6 bases not matched to a gene; V was cut back by 4 bases and J by 3 bases. Germline V gene lookup returns CDR1 SGHNT and CDR2 YYREEE (reference sequence). The CDR3 spells CASSTGQGGDYGYTF. CDR3 in DNA: TGTGCCAGCAGCACCGGACAGGGGGGGGACTATGGCTACACCTTC.

This chain links TRBV5-5 with TRBJ2-7; 8 bases are a match to TRBD1. The V gene's germline CDR1 is SGHKS and CDR2 YYEKEE (reference sequence). The length of the CDR3 is 15 residues. The V and J ends lost 4 bases and 3 bases, in that order; junction bases with no gene match: 9. CDR3 nucleotides: TGTGCCAGCAGCGTGGTGGCTGGACAGGGCTACGAGCAGTACTTC. Translation gives CASSVVAGQGYEQYF.

This clone was recorded once. The rearrangement uses TRBV5-1 and TRBJ2-3; a possible D gene is TRBD2 (5 bases). The V gene lost 4 bases and the J gene lost 6 bases, with 15 bases spanning the gap. The germline V gene has CDR1 SGHRS and CDR2 YFSETQ. The CDR3 covers 14 residues. For the CDR3, the DNA is TGCGCCAGCAGCCCCTTGCCCGGGGAGGATACGCAGTATTTT. Protein sequence: CASSPLPGEDTQYF.

The chain links TRBV2 to TRBJ2-1, with 10 nucleotides matching TRBD1. The CDR3 contains 14 residues. V dropped 6 bases and J dropped 3; count of bases not matched to a gene: 2. The V gene's germline CDR1 is SNHLY and CDR2 FYNNEI. CDR3 sequence reads: CASRDRGGYNEQFF. The DNA for the CDR3 is TGTGCCAGCAGGGACAGGGGGGGCTACAATGAGCAGTTCTTC.

This clone is a singleton in its sample. This rearrangement joins TRBV9 to TRBJ1-3; 8 nucleotides align to TRBD1. The V segment lost 0 bases and the J segment 3 bases; nucleotides outside the gene matches: 5. This CDR3 has 16 amino acids. Germline assignment: CDR1 SGDLS and CDR2 YYNGEE. The CDR3 reads CASSVADRGGGNTIYF. The CDR3 coding sequence is TGTGCCAGCAGCGTAGCCGACAGGGGTGGTGGAAACACCATATATTTT.

CDR3 bases: TGTGCCATCAGTGAAGGACAGGAGGTGAGCCCCAATTCACCCCTCCACTTT. This translates into CAISEGQEVSPNSPLHF. The chain carries TRBV10-3 and TRBJ1-6, with TRBD1 matching over 7 bases. CDR3 size: 17 residues. From germline, CDR1 is ENHRY and CDR2 SYGVKD. V dropped 3 bases and J dropped 7; count of bases not matched to a gene: 12.

V gene TRBV27 combines with J gene TRBJ2-7, with a tentative D call TRBD1 (6 bases). Trimming took 2 bases from V and 0 from J, leaving 17 bases between them. The CDR3 is 17 residues long. Germline loops: CDR1 MNHEY, CDR2 SMNVEV (reference sequence). For the CDR3, the DNA is TGTGCCAGCAGTTTAAATTTACAGGGCCCCAGCTCCTACGAGCAGTACTTC. It codes for CASSLNLQGPSSYEQYF.

The chain has TRBV5-6 and TRBJ2-1, with 11 bases that match TRBD2. The CDR3 is 15 residues long. The germline V gene encodes CDR1 SGHDT and CDR2 YYEEEE. V was pared by 0 bases and J by 6 bases, with 2 bases of the junction left unmatched. The CDR3 DNA is TGTGCCAGCAGCTTGGTACTAGCGGGGGTCAATGAGCAGTTCTTC. Encoded protein: CASSLVLAGVNEQFF.

The V gene is TRBV5-4, the J gene TRBJ1-2, with TRBD1 identical over 7 bases. The CDR3 extends over 13 amino acids. Per germline, CDR1 SGHNT and CDR2 YYREEE (reference sequence). V dropped 5 bases and J dropped 4; count of bases not matched to a gene: 5. The chain's CDR3 is CASSWTGVYGYTF. CDR3 bases: TGTGCCAGCAGTTGGACAGGTGTCTATGGCTACACCTTC.

The chain employs TRBV7-2 and TRBJ2-7; 9 bases are shared with TRBD1. Germline CDR1 is SGHTA and CDR2 is FQGNSA. The CDR3 runs to 15 residues. Unmatched junction bases numbered 7, after V lost 5 bases and J lost 2 bases. CDR3 protein: CASSQGQGGTYEQYF. The CDR3 DNA reads TGTGCCAGCAGCCAGGGACAGGGAGGCACCTACGAGCAGTACTTC.

This clone has a handful of counts. J is TRBJ1-6 and V is TRBV20-1; D might be TRBD1 (6 bases). This CDR3 region has 11 residues. Germline assignment: CDR1 DFQATT and CDR2 SNEGSKA (reference sequence). Trimming shortened V by 3 bases and J by 14 bases, and 11 bases separated the two germline ends. The chain's CDR3 is CSASLQGTLHF. DNA for the CDR3: TGCAGTGCTAGCCTCCAGGGGACCCTCCACTTT.

This rearrangement joins TRBV19 to TRBJ1-1, with 12 bases aligning to TRBD1. The V gene's germline CDR1 is LNHDA and CDR2 SQIVND (reference sequence). The length of the CDR3 is 16 residues. V gave up 8 bases and J gave up 7 bases; unmatched junction bases: 14. The CDR3 reads CASWPGQGAGRVEAFF. As DNA, the CDR3 is TGTGCCAGTTGGCCGGGACAGGGGGCGGGAAGAGTTGAAGCTTTCTTT. The full variable domain, completed using reference TRBV19 and TRBJ1-1, is DGGITQSPKYLFRKEGQNVTLSCEQNLNHDAMYWYRQDPGQGLRLIYYSQIVNDFQKGDIAEGYSVSREKKESFPLTVTSAQKNPTAFYLCASWPGQGAGRVEAFFGQGTRLTVV.

This clone was seen only once. This chain joins TRBV9 and TRBJ2-5; the D gene is possibly TRBD1 (6 bases). The CDR3 is 14 residues long. Germline CDR1 reads SGDLS; CDR2 reads YYNGEE. The germline V and J ends were trimmed by 0 bases and 5 bases, with 11 bases remaining between them. The CDR3 spells CASSVGTQGETQYF. CDR3 nucleotide sequence: TGTGCCAGCAGCGTAGGAACGCAGGGGGAGACCCAGTACTTC. Supplemented by reference TRBV9 and TRBJ2-5, the full variable domain reads DSGVTQTPKHLITATGQRVTLRCSPRSGDLSVYWYQQSLDQGLQFLIQYYNGEERAKGNILERFSAQQFPDLHSELNLSSLELGDSALYFCASSVGTQGETQYFGPGTRLLVL.

The chain links TRBV9 to TRBJ2-5, with 7 bases aligning to TRBD2. Germline V gene data show CDR1 as SGDLS and CDR2 as YYNGEE. J gave up 3 bases and V 6 bases, and 11 bases lay outside the gene matches. The CDR3 has 15 residues. This CDR3 reads CASTRGMGGEETQYF. The CDR3 nucleotides are TGTGCCAGCACCCGGGGGATGGGGGGGGAAGAGACCCAGTACTTC.

This clone was counted once. This chain connects TRBV27 to TRBJ2-5, with TRBD1 matching over 9 bases. This CDR3 region has 16 residues. The V segment lost 7 bases and the J segment 5 bases; nucleotides outside the gene matches: 14. Germline loops: CDR1 MNHEY, CDR2 SMNVEV (reference sequence). The CDR3 sequence is CASMDAYGQGRETQYF. The CDR3 DNA is TGTGCCAGCATGGACGCATACGGACAGGGGAGGGAGACCCAGTACTTC.

CDR3: CASSHEGRQYF. CDR3 nucleotides: TGCGCCAGCAGTCATGAAGGGAGGCAGTACTTC. This chain joins TRBV23-1 and TRBJ2-5; TRBD2 is a possible D gene (6 bases). TRBV23-1 is sorted into the ORF group, with uncertain function. Trimming removed 3 bases at V and 11 bases at J, with 10 bases between. This CDR3 spans 11 amino acids.

This clone was seen only a few times. The CDR3 DNA reads TGTGCCAGCACCATCAGGGACAATCAGCCCCAGCATTTT. Translation gives CASTIRDNQPQHF. V is TRBV6-1 and J is TRBJ1-5; D is perhaps TRBD1 (5 bases). Trimming pared 7 bases from V and 3 bases from J, leaving 10 bases between. The CDR3 extends over 13 amino acids. Germline assignment: CDR1 MNHNS and CDR2 SASEGT.

The genes are TRBV4-2 and TRBJ1-4, with 9 bases fitting TRBD1. Germline V gene sequence: CDR1 LGHNA, CDR2 YNFKEQ. The J segment lost 8 bases and the V segment lost 3 bases, leaving 7 bases of the junction unmatched. There are 15 residues in the CDR3. Here the CDR3 reads CASSHTGGDQEKLFF. In DNA form, the CDR3 reads TGTGCCAGCAGCCATACAGGGGGCGATCAGGAAAAACTGTTTTTT.

The rearrangement joins TRBV4-2 to TRBJ2-5; TRBD1 aligns across 9 bases. The CDR3 has 16 residues. Germline V gene sequence: CDR1 LGHNA, CDR2 YNFKEQ. The trim removed 4 bases at V and 2 bases at J, leaving 8 bases unmatched. The CDR3 spells CASSRSRDRDQETQYF. The CDR3 region has the DNA TGTGCCAGCAGCCGGTCCCGGGACAGGGATCAAGAGACCCAGTACTTC.

The chain uses TRBV30 and TRBJ1-1; unclear D gene. The CDR3 is 14 amino acids. Trimming removed 3 bases at V and 5 bases at J, with 16 bases between. Germline V lookup: CDR1 GTSNPN, CDR2 SVGIG (reference sequence). CDR3 protein: CAWSIRHGKTEAFF. The CDR3 nucleotides are TGTGCCTGGAGCATCCGACACGGGAAGACTGAAGCTTTCTTT.

This clone showed up just once. The chain combines TRBV14 with TRBJ2-2, with TRBD1 as a possible D gene (5 bases). The CDR3 has 15 amino acids. Germline loops: CDR1 SGHDN, CDR2 FVKESK. With 4 bases removed from V and 4 bases from J, the gap between germline ends came to 13 bases. The chain's CDR3 is CASSLLGQPTGELFF. The CDR3 region has the DNA TGTGCCAGCAGCCTATTGGGGCAACCCACCGGGGAGCTGTTTTTT.

The gene calls are TRBV6-1 and TRBJ2-7, with a weak D call TRBD2 (6 bases). Trimming removed 3 bases at V and 2 bases at J, with 14 bases between. The germline CDR1 and CDR2 sequences are MNHNS and SASEGT. This CDR3 region has 15 residues. CDR3 in DNA: TGTGCCAGCAGTGAGCCGCCGGGAGCTACCTACGAGCAGTACTTC. Translated, it gives CASSEPPGATYEQYF.

J is TRBJ2-3 and V is TRBV2; 8 nucleotides match TRBD2. The CDR3 contains 14 residues. The V gene's germline CDR1 is SNHLY and CDR2 FYNNEI. The ends lost 6 bases at V and 3 bases at J; junction bases unmatched: 5. As DNA, the CDR3 is TGTGCCAGCAGCCGGGGGGGCCGGACAGATACGCAGTATTTT. Its translation is CASSRGGRTDTQYF.

This clone turned up a few times. This sequence joins TRBV7-9 and TRBJ2-7; 8 bases agree with TRBD1. This CDR3 is built from 17 residues. The germline CDR1 and CDR2 sequences are SEHNR and FQNEAQ (reference sequence). Trimming at V came to 4 bases and at J to 0 bases, leaving 11 bases not matched to a gene. CDR3 DNA sequence: TGTGCCAGCAGCTCTAGCGCTTGGACAGGGAGCTCCTACGAGCAGTACTTC. As protein: CASSSSAWTGSSYEQYF.

The chain links TRBV6-4 to TRBJ1-5; the D gene is possibly TRBD1 (5 bases). Germline V gene sequence: CDR1 MRHNA, CDR2 SNTAGT. The V end was cut by 4 bases, the J end by 3 bases, with 10 bases between. The CDR3 length is 14 residues. The CDR3 loop is CASSVRDSNQPQHF. DNA for the CDR3: TGTGCCAGCAGTGTTCGGGACTCCAATCAGCCCCAGCATTTT.